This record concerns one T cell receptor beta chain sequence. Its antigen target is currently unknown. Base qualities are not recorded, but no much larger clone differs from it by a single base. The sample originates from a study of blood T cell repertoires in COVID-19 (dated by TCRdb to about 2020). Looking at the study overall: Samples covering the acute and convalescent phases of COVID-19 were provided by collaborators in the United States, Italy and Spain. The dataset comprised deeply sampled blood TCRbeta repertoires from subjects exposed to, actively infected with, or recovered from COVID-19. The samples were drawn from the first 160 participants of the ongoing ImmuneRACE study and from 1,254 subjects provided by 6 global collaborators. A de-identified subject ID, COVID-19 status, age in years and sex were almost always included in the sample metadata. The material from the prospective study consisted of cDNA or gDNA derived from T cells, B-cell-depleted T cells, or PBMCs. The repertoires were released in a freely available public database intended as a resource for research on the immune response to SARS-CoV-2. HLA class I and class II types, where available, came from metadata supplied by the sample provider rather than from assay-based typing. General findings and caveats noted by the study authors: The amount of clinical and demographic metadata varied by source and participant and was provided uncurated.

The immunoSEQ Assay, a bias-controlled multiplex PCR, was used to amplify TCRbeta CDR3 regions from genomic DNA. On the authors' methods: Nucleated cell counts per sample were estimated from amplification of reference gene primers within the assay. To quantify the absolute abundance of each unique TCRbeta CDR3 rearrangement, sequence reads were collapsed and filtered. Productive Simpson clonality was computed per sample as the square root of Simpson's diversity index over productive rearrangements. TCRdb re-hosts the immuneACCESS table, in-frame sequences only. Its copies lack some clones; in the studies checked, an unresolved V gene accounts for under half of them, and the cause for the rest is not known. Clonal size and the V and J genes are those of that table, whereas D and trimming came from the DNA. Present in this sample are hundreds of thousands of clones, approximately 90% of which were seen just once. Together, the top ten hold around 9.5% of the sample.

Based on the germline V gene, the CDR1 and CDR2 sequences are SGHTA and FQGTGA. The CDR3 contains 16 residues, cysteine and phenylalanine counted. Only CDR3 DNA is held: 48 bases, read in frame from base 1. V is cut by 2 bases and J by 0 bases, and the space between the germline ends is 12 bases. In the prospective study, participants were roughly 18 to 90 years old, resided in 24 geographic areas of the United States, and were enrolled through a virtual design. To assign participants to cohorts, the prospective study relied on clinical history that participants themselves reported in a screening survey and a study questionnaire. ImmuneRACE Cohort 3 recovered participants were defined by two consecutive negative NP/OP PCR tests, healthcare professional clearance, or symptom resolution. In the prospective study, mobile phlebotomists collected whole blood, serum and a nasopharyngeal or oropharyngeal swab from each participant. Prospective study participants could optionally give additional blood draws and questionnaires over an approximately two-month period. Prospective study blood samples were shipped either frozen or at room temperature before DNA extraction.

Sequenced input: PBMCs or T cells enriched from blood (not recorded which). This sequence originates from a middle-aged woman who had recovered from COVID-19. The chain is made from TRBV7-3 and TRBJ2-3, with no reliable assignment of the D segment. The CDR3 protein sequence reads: CASSLERDPSTDTQYF. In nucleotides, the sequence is TGTGCCAGCAGCTTAGAGCGAGATCCTAGCACAGATACGCAGTATTTT.